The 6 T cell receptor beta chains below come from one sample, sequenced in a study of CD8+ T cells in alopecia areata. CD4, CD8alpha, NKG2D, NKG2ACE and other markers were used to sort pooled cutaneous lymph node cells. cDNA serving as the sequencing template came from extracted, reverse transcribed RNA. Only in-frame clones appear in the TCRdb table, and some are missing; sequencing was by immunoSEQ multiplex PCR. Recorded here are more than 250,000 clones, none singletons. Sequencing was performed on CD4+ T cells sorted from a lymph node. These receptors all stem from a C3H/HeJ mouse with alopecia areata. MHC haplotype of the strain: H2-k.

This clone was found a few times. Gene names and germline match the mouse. The CDR3 reads CASSRQNINQDTQYF. The part of the CDR3 DNA that was read is TGTGCCAGCAGTCGACAGAATATTAACCAAGAC. The V gene is TRBV13-1, the J gene TRBJ2-5; D is perhaps TRBD1 (5 bases). The read comes to an end 4 residues before the CDR3 does, leaving the germline J gene to fill in the end. This CDR3 has 15 residues. Trimming shortened V by 4 bases and J by 0 bases, and 12 bases separated the two germline ends. The germline V gene encodes CDR1 NSHNY and CDR2 SYGAGN.

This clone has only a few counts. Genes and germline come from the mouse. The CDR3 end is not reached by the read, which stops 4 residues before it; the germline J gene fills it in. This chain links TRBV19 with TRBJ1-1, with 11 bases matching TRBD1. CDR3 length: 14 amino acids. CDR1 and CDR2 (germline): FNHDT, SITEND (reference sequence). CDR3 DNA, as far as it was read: TGTGCCAGCAGAACCGGGACAGGGGGAACA. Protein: CASRTGTGGT. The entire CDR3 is CASRTGTGGTEVFF. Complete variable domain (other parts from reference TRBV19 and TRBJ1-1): GGIITQTPKFLIGQEGQKLTLKCQQNFNHDTMYWYRQDSGKGLRLIYYSITENDLQKGDLSEGYDASREKKSSFSLTVTSAQKNEMAVFLCASRTGTGGTEVFFGKGTRLTVV.

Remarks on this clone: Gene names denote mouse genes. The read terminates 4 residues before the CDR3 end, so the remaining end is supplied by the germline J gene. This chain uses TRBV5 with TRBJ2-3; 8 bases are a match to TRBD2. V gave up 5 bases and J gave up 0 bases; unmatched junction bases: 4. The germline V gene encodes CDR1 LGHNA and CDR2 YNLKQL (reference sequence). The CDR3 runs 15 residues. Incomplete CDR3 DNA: TGTGCCAGCAGCACCCGACTGGGGAGTGCAGAA. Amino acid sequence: CASSTRLGSAE. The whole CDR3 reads CASSTRLGSAETLYF.

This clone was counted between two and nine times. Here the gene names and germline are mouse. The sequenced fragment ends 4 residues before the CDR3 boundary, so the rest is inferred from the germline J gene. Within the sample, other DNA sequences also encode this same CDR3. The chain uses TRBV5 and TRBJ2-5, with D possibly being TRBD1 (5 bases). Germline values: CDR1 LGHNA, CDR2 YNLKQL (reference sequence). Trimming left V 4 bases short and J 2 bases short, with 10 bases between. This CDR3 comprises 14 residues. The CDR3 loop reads CASSPQGGQDTQYF. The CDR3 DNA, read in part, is TGTGCCAGCAGCCCGCAGGGAGGCCAAGAC.

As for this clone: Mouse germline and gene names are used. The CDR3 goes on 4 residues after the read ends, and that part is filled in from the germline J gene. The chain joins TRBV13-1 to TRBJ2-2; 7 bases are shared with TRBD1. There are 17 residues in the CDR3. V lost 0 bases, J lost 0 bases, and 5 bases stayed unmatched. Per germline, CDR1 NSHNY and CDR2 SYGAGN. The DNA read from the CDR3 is TGTGCCAGCAGTGATGCAAGACAGGGATCAAACACCGGG. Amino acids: CASSDARQGSNTG. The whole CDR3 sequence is CASSDARQGSNTGQLYF.

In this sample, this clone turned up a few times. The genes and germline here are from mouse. Incomplete CDR3 DNA: TGTGCCAGCAGCCCCGGGACAGGGTATAATTCGCCC. Amino acids: CASSPGTGYNSP. The whole CDR3 sequence reads CASSPGTGYNSPLYF. V is TRBV14 and J is TRBJ1-6, with 9 bases matching TRBD1. The read finishes 3 residues shy of the CDR3 end, and the germline J gene is used to complete it. TRBJ1-6 is known as an ORF, though its function is uncertain. Germline CDR1 reads SGHDT; CDR2 reads FRDEAV. The J segment lost 4 bases and the V segment lost 5 bases, leaving 4 bases of the junction unmatched. The CDR3 is 15 residues long.